The TCR beta chain described here comes from a study of cytomegalovirus exposure and HLA in healthy donors (dated by TCRdb to 2017 to 2019). For context, the study as a whole: An earlier analysis of more than 550 of the donors reported under 300 Gb of sequence data and 100 million to 120 million unique TCR beta sequences obtained from around 180 million T cells. About 280 gigabases of sequencing data and around 80 million unique TCR sequences made up an early release that covered nearly 650 HLA-typed donors. The genetic ancestry cluster associated with self-reported Caucasian donors included approximately 85% of the 398 genotyped donors. The study aimed to test whether signatures of past pathogen exposure could be identified by cataloging public T cell receptors. The study used immunosequencing to profile the T cell repertoires of approximately 690 subjects and linked those repertoires to cytomegalovirus serostatus. A separate validation cohort of approximately 130 different subjects was used in addition to the roughly 700-subject first cohort. High-throughput TCR immunosequencing, statistical association of individual TCRs with disease status, and machine learning were combined to predict cytomegalovirus infection status. A later analysis re-analyzed previously published TCR beta repertoires from approximately 700 donors and added high-resolution HLA genotyping to study TCR occurrence patterns. Rather than drawing on any new phenotypic data, the later analysis identified candidate immune exposures from TCR beta sequences and the way those sequences occurred across donors. An earlier analysis of more than 450 of the donors used high-throughput TCR beta sequencing to judge whether each TCR beta V gene segment behaved as functional or pseudogenic. Donor age, sex, ethnicity and CMV serostatus were compiled alongside the repertoire data. A later genetic analysis took genome-wide SNP genotypes for about 55% of the 666 donors and used that subset as a discovery cohort. Every discovery cohort repertoire had been produced on one sequencing platform. Both class I and class II loci were covered by HLA typing, at four-digit resolution. The number of typed donors differed by locus: about 629-630 for A, B, C, DRB1 and DQB1; 500 to 550 for DQA1; 600 to 610 for DPA1; and 450 to 480 for DPB1. Five DR-DQ haplotypes were handled as single units for association and clustering because linkage in the cohort was strong. Among around 400 genotyped donors of the cohort, an average of around 240,000 unique TCR beta nucleotide sequences were sequenced per donor, around 20% of them non-productive. General conclusions and limits of the study: Seventeen rarely observed V segments, including chromosome 9 orphons, were excluded from the earlier analysis of several hundred of the donors because counts were too low. Compared with the approximately 670-donor mean, donors in an Asian-associated ancestry cluster had fewer N-insertions in productive TCRs, according to a later genetic analysis. In a later analysis, TCR association rates were found to vary across HLA loci, with the most associated TCRs seen for DRB1 alleles and the fewest for HLA-C alleles. The classifier was reported to diagnose cytomegalovirus status with high specificity and sensitivity in both the original cohort and the validation cohort. According to a later analysis, most CMV-associated TCR beta chains appeared to be HLA-restricted, and the HLA associations seemed to be driven largely by CMV exposure. In an earlier analysis of a few hundred of the donors, most TCR beta V segments were observed in productive rearrangements about 90% or about 30% of the time, broadly matching IMGT annotations. In a later analysis, HLA-associated TCR beta chains showed more clonal expansion and lower generation probabilities than non-associated chains that were equally common. Most TCR sequences were observed very rarely across donors, whereas some public TCRs were present in many individuals. Assigning TCR associations to individual alleles was difficult when HLA alleles, especially DR and DQ, strongly co-occurred. A further reported finding was that TCR beta sequences accurately predicted the HLA-A and HLA-B alleles for most subjects in the first cohort. Some IMGT-functional V segments, including TRBV6-2 and TRBV6-3, could not be distinguished by the 87-base-pair reads and were therefore excluded. At a false discovery rate of 0.05, a later analysis linked some 17,000 TCR beta sequences to specific HLA alleles. Correlated functional status among segregating V segments might reflect linkage disequilibrium, but an unknown experimental factor could not be ruled out. In vitro tests confirmed that a few of the cytomegalovirus-associated TCR beta chains recognize cytomegalovirus antigens. The presence/absence analyses assumed that sequencing depth was roughly uniform across donors, and that assumption may not be true. The authors suggested that the approach could potentially be extended to other disease states and immunological phenotypes. Because HLA typing was unavailable for some donors at each locus, only the typed subset was used in association tests. In a later genetic analysis, a missense DCLRE1C variant was associated with V-gene and J-gene trimming of TCR beta chains, and the association was replicated in an independent cohort. In a later analysis, several top co-occurrence clusters were reported to appear linked to parvovirus B19, influenza, CMV and Epstein-Barr virus. A cluster of highly shared sequence variants was judged likely to be a technical artifact of the sequencing pipeline. Only TCR beta chains were sequenced in this cohort, and the absence of alpha or paired-chain data limited detectable features. In the study, around 150 TCR beta chains were listed as associated with cytomegalovirus. Immune exposure information for the cohort was limited to CMV serostatus.

The library came from the immunoSEQ multiplex PCR assay. For the multiplex PCR, a mixture combining 60 forward primers for TCR Vbeta segments and 13 reverse primers for TCR Jbeta segments was used. Amplification of the CDR3 region of rearranged TCR beta genes was performed with a multiplex PCR assay on genomic DNA. The Illumina HiSeq System was used to sequence the amplified TCR beta libraries as 87-base-pair reads. As for the authors' bioinformatics: In a later analysis, some 80 million unique TCR beta chains were counted across the 650 to 700 repertoires, and roughly 11 million of these chains were shared by at least two donors. To remove PCR and sequencing errors, raw reads were error-corrected and collapsed into unique sequences using a nearest-neighbor algorithm that merged closely related sequences. To assign V, D and J gene segments, CDR3 sequences were aligned to IMGT reference sequences. For a sequence to be retained, at least a six-nucleotide match to both a V gene segment and a J gene segment was required. Rearrangements were classified as productive when the CDR3 lacked stop codons and remained in frame with V and J, and all other rearrangements were classified as non-productive. Following IMGT convention, CDR3 was defined as the stretch from the second conserved V-encoded cysteine up to the conserved J-encoded phenylalanine. The earlier analysis of 587 of the donors excluded any sequence lacking an unambiguous match to a single V gene segment. In an earlier analysis of several hundred of the donors, a V segment was called functional when productive rearrangements were above 56.7%, and segregating when the standard deviation between donors exceeded 5%. A statistical classification framework was built to diagnose cytomegalovirus status from the catalog of TCR beta chain sequences. In a later analysis, TCR nucleotide sequences were compared against IMGT/GENE-DB human TR gene sequences so that V and J genes could be assigned. The TCRdist pipeline was used in a later analysis to assign CDR3 sequences and most-parsimonious VDJ recombination scenarios. In a later analysis, each TCR beta chain was defined by its CDR3 amino acid sequence together with its V-gene family, and reads lacking a unique V-gene family were excluded. A later analysis removed nearly 600 highly shared, low-generation-probability nucleotide sequences to deal with suspected cross-contamination and a sequencing artifact. In a later analysis, a clonal expansion index for each public chain was calculated from normalized within-repertoire ranks of inferred template counts. A later analysis computed generation probabilities with a VDJ recombination model fitted to out-of-frame rearrangements, and checked the results against IGoR. Hypergeometric tests were used in a later analysis to score TCR-TCR, TCR-HLA and TCR-CMV co-occurrence, with a repertoire-size bias correction applied to the TCR pairs. A later analysis estimated false discovery rates by permuting HLA or CMV assignments 20 times. In a later analysis, co-occurring TCRs were grouped using DBSCAN, with TCRdist sequence similarity added in when clustering inside HLA-allele-positive subsets. Co-occurrence clustering excluded repertoires with fewer than 30,000 or more than 120,000 public chains, plus five with anomalous nucleotide sharing. Drawn from immuneACCESS, this table holds only the in-frame rearrangements with V and J called that TCRdb kept. Clones are partly lost; checked studies trace under half to an unresolved V gene and leave the rest unexplained. D and trimming come from the DNA, and the V and J calls and clone size come from that table. The sample includes 120,000 or so clones, with about 76% observed a single time. The ten largest clones take up approximately 31% of the sample.

To note about this clone: It has no known antigen specificity. No per-base quality is available; no much larger clone lies one base away.

The germline V gene gives CDR1 as SGHRS and CDR2 as YFSETQ. Including the terminal cysteine and phenylalanine, the CDR3 comprises 15 residues. Solely the CDR3 DNA is kept, with 45 bases framed from the first base. Trimming removed 2 bases from V and 2 bases from J; the gene matches leave 2 bases unexplained. The cohort consisted of approximately 670 healthy bone marrow donors. At the time of sampling, every cohort member was nominally healthy, though immune exposures that went unrecorded were likely present. The donor tested CMV seropositive, placing the donor among the approximately 310 seropositive members of the cohort. A peripheral blood sample was provided by each donor, and peripheral blood mononuclear cells were used for TCR beta sequencing. Genomic DNA extraction from the blood cell samples was performed with the Qiagen DNeasy Blood Extraction Kit.

The source is a man aged 55 to 70 in good health and CMV-seropositive. Sequences were obtained from PBMCs. In this chain, TRBV5-1 is recombined with TRBJ2-3, and TRBD2 aligns with 10 junction nucleotides. The nucleotide sequence reads TGCGCCAGCAGCTTACTAGCGGGGACCACAGATACGCAGTATTTT. Its translation reads: CASSLLAGTTDTQYF. With all but the CDR3 taken from the reference TRBV5-1 and TRBJ2-3 genes, the full variable domain is: KAGVTQTPRYLIKTRGQQVTLSCSPISGHRSVSWYQQTPGQGLQFLFEYFSETQRNKGNFPGRFSGRQFSNSRSEMNVSTLELGDSALYLCASSLLAGTTDTQYFGPGTRLTVL.